Sequencing of this TCR beta chain was carried out in a study of T cell repertoires in cytomegalovirus infection (dated by TCRdb to the late 2010s). With regard to the full study: Because public TCR beta signatures pointed to carriage of CMV infection together with the matching HLA type, the HLA type of each donor mattered for the analysis.

TCRdb records Illumina HiSeq 1500 as the sequencer. TCRdb reanalyzed the raw reads on its own, using fastp at Q25 for trimming and MiXCR for clone calling, and kept in-frame beta chains. For every CDR3 protein sequence, its rows merge into one entry that carries the most common genes and DNA. For this sample there are 400,000 or so distinct CDR3 sequences; approximately 31% appear just once. The ten largest clones represent roughly 13% of the sample. For this clonotype: The clone's antigen remains unknown. One base away there is no much larger clone; base qualities are not given.

Taken from cysteine to phenylalanine, the CDR3 has 17 residues. CDR3 DNA only is kept here, 51 bases in frame from base 1. V and J are trimmed by 1 base and 1 base, and the gene matches miss 8 bases of the junction. The germline V gene encodes CDR1 MGHRA and CDR2 YSYEKL. Broader findings and caveats from the paper: The ex vivo response was dominated by HLA-C-restricted CMV-specific TCR beta clonotypes, which also provided the single most frequent clonotype in two of eight donors. Cumulative frequency of public TCR beta family members discriminated carriers of CMV infection plus the relevant HLA type in this cohort and an independent roughly 330-donor cohort.

The sequence joins TRBV4-1 to TRBJ2-3, and 7 junctional nucleotides match TRBD2. The TCR comes from a human donor in good health (CMV status not recorded). Some clones in this sample may be carry-over from other donors' samples. Sequencing input: PBMCs. The sequenced DNA is TGCGCCAGCAGCCAAGTTCTCCTAGCGGCCGGCACAGATACGCAGTATTTT. Its coded protein is CASSQVLLAAGTDTQYF.